What follows are 13 T cell receptor beta chains derived from one specimen sequenced in a study of blood T cell repertoires in COVID-19. TCRdb's table, derived via immunoSEQ multiplex PCR, lists solely in-frame clones and lacks some. In the table there are roughly 250,000 clones, around 89% of which are singletons. Sequenced sample: peripheral blood. These receptor sequences come from a man aged 60 to 75 who had recovered from COVID-19.

This clone has just one count. The CDR3 is CASSLGGDRWRETQYF. CDR3 DNA: TGTGCCAGCAGCTTAGGGGGGGACAGGTGGAGAGAGACCCAGTACTTC. This chain joins TRBV7-6 and TRBJ2-5, with TRBD1 identical over 8 bases. From germline, CDR1 is SGHVS and CDR2 FNYEAQ. The CDR3 contains 16 residues. V shed 1 base, J shed 4 bases, and the junction held 8 bases outside the gene matches.

The rearrangement uses TRBV9 and TRBJ1-1, with D perhaps matching TRBD1 (5 bases). The CDR3 has 14 amino acids. Germline V gene sequence: CDR1 SGDLS, CDR2 YYNGEE. Trimming pared 1 base from V and 0 bases from J, leaving 7 bases between. CDR3 nucleotide sequence: TGTGCCAGCAGCGTAAGGGGAATGAACACTGAAGCTTTCTTT. The encoded protein is CASSVRGMNTEAFF.

The V call is TRBV10-3, the J call TRBJ1-5, with D unclear. The germline V gene has CDR1 ENHRY and CDR2 SYGVKD. Trimming left V 10 bases short and J 3 bases short, with 16 bases between. The CDR3 runs 14 residues. The CDR3 DNA follows: TGTGCCACCGCCCGACCGGGGTACAATCAGCCCCAGCATTTT. It encodes CATARPGYNQPQHF.

V gene TRBV9 combines with J gene TRBJ1-6; D uncertain. The CDR3 has 11 amino acids. Trimming took off 3 bases at V and 14 bases at J, with 9 bases between the two ends. Germline CDR1 and CDR2: SGDLS and YYNGEE. CDR3 sequence (DNA): TGTGCCAGCAGCGACACCAACGCCCTCCACTTT. Translation: CASSDTNALHF.

The V call is TRBV7-9, the J call TRBJ2-3; TRBD2 agrees at 7 bases. The trim removed 3 bases at V and 1 base at J, leaving 7 bases unmatched. The V gene's germline CDR1 is SEHNR and CDR2 FQNEAQ (reference sequence). There are 16 residues in the CDR3. CDR3 loop: CASSLFPTSGTDTQYF. Written as DNA, the CDR3 is TGTGCCAGCAGCTTGTTCCCTACTAGCGGCACAGATACGCAGTATTTT. Full variable domain (remainder filled in from reference TRBV7-9 and TRBJ2-3): DTGVSQNPRHKITKRGQNVTFRCDPISEHNRLYWYRQTLGQGPEFLTYFQNEAQLEKSRLLSDRFSAERPKGSFSTLEIQRTEQGDSAMYLCASSLFPTSGTDTQYFGPGTRLTVL.

J is TRBJ1-2 and V is TRBV3-1 (or the pseudogene TRBV3-2), with D possibly matching TRBD1 (5 bases). CDR1 LGHDT and CDR2 YNNKEL come from the germline V gene (reference sequence). The CDR3 is made up of 16 amino acids. Trimming left V 0 bases short and J 8 bases short, with 19 bases between. CDR3 in amino acids: CASSQDNRKGMEGYTF. The CDR3 DNA follows: TGTGCCAGCAGCCAAGACAACAGGAAGGGTATGGAAGGCTACACCTTC.

The J gene is TRBJ2-2, the V gene TRBV18; 11 bases match TRBD1. Looked up from germline, CDR1 is KGHSH and CDR2 is LQKENI. V lost 4 bases to trimming and J lost 3 bases; unmatched junction nucleotides: 1. The CDR3 runs to 15 residues. CDR3 region: CASSLGQGDTGELFF. The CDR3 DNA follows: TGTGCCAGCTCACTGGGACAGGGGGACACCGGGGAGCTGTTTTTT.

This chain joins TRBV30 and TRBJ2-7, with 10 bases fitting TRBD2. Trimming cost V 3 bases and J 6 bases; bases outside gene matches: 5. The V gene's germline CDR1 is GTSNPN and CDR2 SVGIG (reference sequence). The length of the CDR3 is 13 residues. DNA of the CDR3: TGTGCCTGGAGGGTAGCGGGGGGCATCGAGCAGTACTTC. Protein sequence: CAWRVAGGIEQYF.

The chain couples TRBV3-1 (or the pseudogene TRBV3-2) to TRBJ1-6, with 8 bases aligning to TRBD1. This CDR3 has 15 residues. Germline CDR1 is LGHDT and CDR2 is YNNKEL (reference sequence). With 4 bases clipped from V and 7 bases from J, the junction kept 6 bases outside the gene matches. CDR3 in amino acids: CASSLRGQANSPLHF. CDR3 nucleotide sequence: TGTGCCAGCAGCCTAAGGGGACAGGCAAATTCACCCCTCCACTTT.

The gene calls are TRBV24-1 and TRBJ2-3; 7 nucleotides match TRBD1. Germline loops: CDR1 KGHDR, CDR2 SFDVKD. The CDR3 loop spans 15 amino acids. With 3 bases clipped from V and 4 bases from J, the junction kept 6 bases outside the gene matches. The CDR3 region is CATSDPGTAPDTQYF. The CDR3 coding sequence is TGTGCCACCAGTGATCCCGGGACAGCTCCAGATACGCAGTATTTT.

The chain uses TRBV30 and TRBJ2-2; 13 bases are a match to TRBD2. Germline loops: CDR1 GTSNPN, CDR2 SVGIG (reference sequence). V trimming: 6 bases; J trimming: 9 bases; junction bases outside the gene matches: 7. The CDR3 extends over 14 amino acids. The CDR3: CACRTSGGAWELFF. CDR3 sequence (DNA): TGTGCCTGCCGGACTAGCGGGGGTGCTTGGGAGCTGTTTTTT. Combining the CDR3 with reference TRBV30 and TRBJ2-2 gives the whole variable domain SQTIHQWPATLVQPVGSPLSLECTVEGTSNPNLYWYRQAAGRGLQLLFYSVGIGQISSEVPQNLSASRPQDRQFILSSKKLLLSDSGFYLCACRTSGGAWELFFGEGSRLTVL.

The chain combines TRBV4-2 with TRBJ1-3, with a tentative D call TRBD1 (5 bases). The V and J ends lost 1 base and 2 bases respectively, with 12 bases between them. Germline CDR1 is LGHNA and CDR2 is YNFKEQ. CDR3 length: 16 residues. In nucleotides, the CDR3 is TGTGCCAGCAGCCAAGGGCAGGGAGGGGCTGGAAACACCATATATTTT. Translation: CASSQGQGGAGNTIYF.

The chain uses TRBV15 and TRBJ1-2; D remains ambiguous. The V end was cut by 1 base, the J end by 8 bases, with 20 bases between. The V gene's germline CDR1 is LNHNV and CDR2 YYDKDF (reference sequence). The CDR3 consists of 16 residues. The CDR3 DNA sequence: TGTGCCACCAGCAGAGGGTCCGGTATTGGTGGGAGCGGCTACACCTTC. It is translated as CATSRGSGIGGSGYTF.